Listed below are T cell receptor beta chains from one sample, sequenced in a study of T cells in Graves' hyperthyroidism and ophthalmopathy. TCRdb reprocessed the multiplex PCR reads with MiXCR, giving one entry per CDR3 protein. The table has approximately 590,000 distinct CDR3 sequences, about half seen once. Sequencing was carried out using peripheral blood or thyroid tissue (not recorded which). The receptors originated from a woman aged 18-29 years with Graves' hyperthyroidism. CDR3s include the opening cysteine and the closing phenylalanine or tryptophan. A D gene is named only where the DNA matches it firmly. Not every row has a clone size; where given, it reads once, few, many or a size class.

v_call	j_call	clone_size	d_call	cdr3_aa	cdr3_nt
TRBV4-1	TRBJ2-5	.	.	CASSPETSVRETQYF	TGTGCCAGCAGCCCCGAGACCTCGGTGCGGGAGACCCAGTACTTC
TRBV15	TRBJ1-5	.	.	CATSRDRTGHQPQHF	TGTGCCACCAGCAGAGATAGAACGGGGCATCAGCCCCAGCATTTT
TRBV7-3	TRBJ2-6	.	TRBD1	CASSLTGTGGANVLTF	TGTGCCAGCAGCTTAACCGGGACAGGCGGGGCCAACGTCCTGACTTTC
TRBV25-1	TRBJ1-2	many	.	CASSESVLYGYTF	TGTGCCAGCAGTGAATCAGTTTTGTATGGCTACACCTTC
TRBV7-9	TRBJ2-7	.	TRBD1	CASSYGGDRGPYEQYF	TGTGCCAGCAGTTACGGCGGGGACAGGGGACCCTACGAGCAGTACTTC
TRBV24-1	TRBJ1-4	many	.	CANYGGFRANEKLFF	TGTGCCAACTACGGAGGGTTCCGAGCTAATGAAAAACTGTTTTTT
TRBV11-2	TRBJ1-6	once	TRBD1	CASSQRTGILVNSPLHF	TGTGCCAGCAGCCAAAGGACAGGGATTTTGGTGAATTCACCCCTCCACTTT
TRBV11-2	TRBJ1-5	few	.	CASSFAGIGQPQHF	TGTGCCAGCAGCTTCGCCGGCATAGGGCAGCCCCAGCATTTT
TRBV29-1	TRBJ2-5	.	TRBD1	CSVPRQGAEETQYF	TGCAGCGTTCCCAGACAGGGGGCGGAAGAGACCCAGTACTTC
TRBV24-1	TRBJ1-1	many	TRBD1	CATKGQGYDTEAFF	TGTGCCACCAAGGGACAGGGGTATGACACTGAAGCTTTCTTT
TRBV2	TRBJ1-6	.	TRBD1	CAISEWTGTQENSPLHF	TGTGCCATCAGTGAATGGACAGGGACCCAAGAAAATTCACCCCTCCACTTT
TRBV7-9	TRBJ2-7	few	.	CASSSGDGRQYF	TGTGCCAGCAGCTCAGGAGATGGTCGGCAGTACTTC
TRBV24-1	TRBJ1-2	.	.	CASKERDYGYTF	TGTGCCAGCAAAGAGAGGGACTATGGCTACACCTTC
TRBV19	TRBJ2-7	.	.	CASSIKEGTNYEQYF	TGTGCCAGTAGTATAAAGGAGGGGACCAACTACGAGCAGTACTTC
TRBV7-2	TRBJ2-5	.	TRBD2	CASSTRLAGVSETQYF	TGTGCCAGCAGTACGCGACTAGCGGGAGTATCAGAGACCCAGTACTTC
TRBV7-2	TRBJ2-7	.	.	CASSFIGMGSYEQYF	TGTGCCAGCAGCTTCATCGGGATGGGCTCCTACGAGCAGTACTTC
TRBV2	TRBJ2-5	many	.	CASNRYGLAETQYF	TGTGCCAGCAACAGATATGGCCTAGCGGAGACCCAGTACTTC
TRBV15	TRBJ2-7	many	TRBD2	CATSRDSSGRALVQYF	TGTGCCACCAGCAGAGATAGCAGCGGGAGAGCCCTTGTGCAGTACTTC
TRBV7-8	TRBJ2-6	.	.	CASSRPRFSGANVLTF	TGTGCCAGCAGCCGACCGAGGTTTTCCGGGGCCAACGTCCTGACTTTC
TRBV12-3/TRBV12-4	TRBJ1-4	few	.	CASSLVGAWEKLFF	TGTGCCAGCAGTTTGGTGGGGGCTTGGGAAAAACTGTTTTTT
TRBV2	TRBJ2-7	few	TRBD2	CASSADEGGSSDEQYF	TGTGCCAGCAGTGCTGATGAGGGCGGGAGTAGCGACGAGCAGTACTTC
TRBV7-3	TRBJ2-7	few	.	CASSQEDSTYEQYF	TGCGCCAGCAGCCAAGAGGACTCGACCTACGAGCAGTACTTC
TRBV10-1	TRBJ1-6	once	.	CASSESAGGDF	TGCGCCAGCAGTGAGAGCGCGGGAGGTGACTTT
TRBV7-3	TRBJ2-5	few	TRBD2	CASINSGRGETQYF	TGTGCCAGCATCAATAGCGGGAGAGGAGAGACCCAGTACTTC
TRBV7-9	TRBJ2-6	once	TRBD1	CASSNGTGNSGANVLTF	TGTGCCAGCAGCAACGGGACAGGGAACTCTGGGGCCAACGTCCTGACTTTC
TRBV29-1	TRBJ1-2	.	TRBD1	CSVEAGGADGYTF	TGCAGCGTTGAAGCAGGGGGCGCAGATGGCTACACCTTC
TRBV10-3	TRBJ2-5	.	.	CAISESRSRQETQYF	TGTGCCATCAGTGAGTCTCGATCTAGGCAAGAGACCCAGTACTTC
TRBV15	TRBJ1-2	.	.	CATSRRDGTYGYTF	TGTGCCACCAGCAGAAGGGACGGTACCTATGGCTACACCTTC
TRBV7-2	TRBJ1-5	.	.	CASSLALTAYQPQHF	TGTGCCAGCAGCTTAGCCCTGACAGCTTATCAGCCCCAGCATTTT
TRBV29-1	TRBJ2-2	many	TRBD2	CSVVFETSGTGELFF	TGCAGCGTTGTTTTTGAGACTAGCGGCACCGGGGAGCTGTTTTTT
TRBV24-1	TRBJ2-7	many	TRBD2	CATSEGTSGTYEQYF	TGTGCCACCAGTGAAGGGACTAGCGGGACCTACGAGCAGTACTTC
TRBV29-1	TRBJ2-5	few	.	CSATIEEETQYF	TGCAGCGCTACAATTGAGGAAGAGACCCAGTACTTC
TRBV29-1	TRBJ2-2	many	.	CSGRLGWDTGELFF	TGCAGCGGACGACTAGGCTGGGACACCGGGGAGCTGTTTTTT
TRBV29-1	TRBJ2-5	few	.	CSVDGNREPETQYF	TGCAGCGTTGACGGGAACAGGGAACCGGAGACCCAGTACTTC
TRBV5-1	TRBJ1-6	many	.	CASSRDNSPLHF	TGCGCCAGCAGCCGGGATAATTCACCCCTCCACTTT
TRBV24-1	TRBJ2-2	many	TRBD2	CATSSLAGGVVGELFF	TGTGCCACCAGTTCGCTAGCGGGAGGTGTTGTCGGGGAGCTGTTTTTT
TRBV25-1	TRBJ1-2	.	.	CASSLLGFRYGYTF	TGTGCCAGCAGCTTGCTAGGTTTTCGCTATGGCTACACCTTC
TRBV2	TRBJ1-3	.	.	CAGSLGSSGNTIYF	TGTGCCGGGTCCCTGGGGAGCTCTGGAAACACCATATATTTT
TRBV12-3/TRBV12-4	TRBJ2-5	few	.	CASSFETEETQYF	TGTGCCAGCAGTTTTGAGACAGAAGAGACCCAGTACTTC
TRBV7-9	TRBJ2-7	.	.	CASSPRGRSGAYEQYF	TGTGCCAGCAGCCCACGGGGCAGAAGTGGGGCCTACGAGCAGTACTTC
TRBV15	TRBJ1-5	once	.	CATSRAATVGFSNQPQHF	TGTGCCACCAGCAGAGCAGCAACGGTGGGCTTTAGCAATCAGCCCCAGCATTTT
TRBV2	TRBJ1-5	.	.	CASWTESPNQPQHF	TGTGCCAGCTGGACAGAGTCTCCGAATCAGCCCCAGCATTTT
TRBV10-3	TRBJ1-6	.	.	CASSDFTTTPLHF	TGTGCCAGCAGTGACTTTACGACAACCCCCCTCCACTTT
TRBV2	TRBJ2-5	.	TRBD2	CASSEAEKTGPNQPQREGSETQYF	TGTGCCAGCAGTGAAGCGGAGAAGACAGGGCCCAATCAGCCCCAGCGGGAGGGGTCTGAGACCCAGTACTTC
TRBV2	TRBJ2-7	many	.	CASRGHEQYF	TGTGCCAGCAGAGGGCACGAGCAGTACTTC
TRBV29-1	TRBJ1-2	.	.	CSQDFTDYGYTF	TGCAGCCAAGATTTCACGGACTATGGCTACACCTTC
TRBV12-3/TRBV12-4	TRBJ1-1	.	.	CASRSGTNTEAFF	TGTGCCAGCAGATCCGGGACAAACACTGAAGCTTTCTTT
TRBV19	TRBJ1-1	.	TRBD1	CASSIVTGGDTEAFF	TGTGCCAGTAGTATAGTAACAGGGGGAGACACTGAAGCTTTCTTT
TRBV19	TRBJ1-5	many	.	CASSSGLGQPQHF	TGTGCCAGTAGTAGCGGACTAGGGCAGCCCCAGCATTTT
TRBV24-1	TRBJ2-1	.	TRBD2	CATSDLTSGSSYNEQFF	TGTGCCACCAGTGACCTGACTAGCGGGAGCTCCTACAATGAGCAGTTCTTC
TRBV7-2	TRBJ1-2	few	TRBD1	CASSWAGGDGYTF	TGTGCCAGCAGCTGGGCAGGGGGCGACGGCTACACCTTC
TRBV7-9	TRBJ2-7	many	.	CASSLVGSSYEQYF	TGTGCCAGCAGCTTAGTAGGGTCCTCCTACGAGCAGTACTTC
TRBV24-1	TRBJ2-7	many	.	CATSDPGHNSYEQYF	TGTGCCACCAGTGATCCGGGACACAACTCCTACGAGCAGTACTTC
TRBV11-1	TRBJ2-7	.	TRBD2	CASSESLRDYGEQYF	TGTGCCAGCAGTGAATCTCTTCGGGACTACGGGGAGCAGTACTTC
TRBV7-2	TRBJ1-1	many	.	CASSLRTTEAFF	TGTGCCAGCAGCTTACGGACCACTGAAGCTTTCTTT